A selection of T cell receptor beta chains follows, all from one sample in a study of blood T cell repertoires in COVID-19. Clones were read by immunoSEQ multiplex PCR, and TCRdb kept only the in-frame ones, dropping some. The sample shows around 180,000 clones, about four fifths of them seen only once. Material: PBMCs or T cells enriched from blood (not recorded which). These receptor sequences come from a man in his fifties who had recovered from COVID-19. Each CDR3 is given with its conserved first and last residue. D genes are given only for firm matches. For some rows the clone size is stated as once, few or many, or as a class when expanded; others skip it.

>once|NA|TRBJ1-1|TRBV5-6
TGTGCCAGCAGCTTAATACTACGGAACACTGAAGCTTTCTTT
CASSLILRNTEAFF
>NA|NA|TRBJ1-1|TRBV6-1
TGTGCCAGCAGTGAAGAGGGGTTTAGACTGAACACTGAAGCTTTCTTT
CASSEEGFRLNTEAFF
>NA|TRBD1|TRBJ1-4|TRBV19
TGTGCCAGTAGTACACGACAGGGTGGTGAAAAACTGTTTTTT
CASSTRQGGEKLFF
>NA|TRBD2|TRBJ2-1|TRBV28
TGTGCCAGCAGTTATAGCGGGGGGGCCTACAATGAGCAGTTCTTC
CASSYSGGAYNEQFF
>NA|NA|TRBJ1-2|TRBV28
TGTGCCAGCAGTTTAGCTGGGGCCCCTGGCTACACCTTC
CASSLAGAPGYTF
>NA|TRBD1|TRBJ1-5|TRBV6-1
TGTGCCAGCAGTGAAGCGGCCGACAGGGTCGGAAGGCCCCAGCATTTT
CASSEAADRVGRPQHF
>NA|TRBD2|TRBJ2-3|TRBV28
TGTGCCAGCAGTTTGCGCGGGGGGACAGATACGCAGTATTTT
CASSLRGGTDTQYF
>NA|TRBD1|TRBJ2-1|TRBV11-2
TGTGCCAGCAGCTCGCGGACAGGGGGCAATGAGCAGTTCTTC
CASSSRTGGNEQFF
>NA|TRBD2|TRBJ2-2|TRBV4-2
TGTGCCAGCAGCCAAGTTGGGCGGGGGGCGAACACCGGGGAGCTGTTTTTT
CASSQVGRGANTGELFF
>NA|TRBD1|TRBJ2-3|TRBV10-3
TGTGCCATCAGTGGCGGCAGGGGGACAGATACGCAGTATTTT
CAISGGRGTDTQYF
>NA|NA|TRBJ1-6|TRBV27
TGTGCCAGCAGCCCTGCGAGGGCCTATAATTCACCCCTCCACTTT
CASSPARAYNSPLHF
>NA|TRBD1|TRBJ1-3|TRBV4-1
TGCGCCAGCAGCCAAGAGCCGACAGGGGGCAGCTCTGGAAACACCATATATTTT
CASSQEPTGGSSGNTIYF
>once|NA|TRBJ2-5|TRBV5-6
TGTGCCAGCAGCTTGGGGGACAAAGAGACCCAGTACTTC
CASSLGDKETQYF
>NA|TRBD1|TRBJ1-2|TRBV6-5
TGTGCCACCCTAGGACAGGGGGGAGGCTACACCTTC
CATLGQGGGYTF
>NA|NA|TRBJ1-2|TRBV6-6
TGTGCCAGCAGTTACAAACAGGATAACTATGGCTACACCTTC
CASSYKQDNYGYTF
>NA|NA|TRBJ2-5|TRBV27
TGTGCCAGCAGTACCACTATCGGGGGCCAAGAGACCCAGTACTTC
CASSTTIGGQETQYF
>NA|NA|TRBJ1-6|TRBV6-1
TGTGCCAGCACCCTCCCTGGTGGCCATTCACCCCTCCACTTT
CASTLPGGHSPLHF
>few|TRBD2|TRBJ2-5|TRBV5-1
TGCGCCAGCAGCTGGCGGGTAGCGGGGGGACGTGAGACCCAGTACTTC
CASSWRVAGGRETQYF
>few|TRBD2|TRBJ2-7|TRBV29-1
TGCAGCGTTGAAGTTAGCGGGCAGCAGTACTTC
CSVEVSGQQYF
>NA|NA|TRBJ2-5|TRBV7-2
TGTGCCAGCAGCGCCCCAACGCTGGCGGGGCCCCAGGCCCAGTACTTC
CASSAPTLAGPQAQYF
>NA|TRBD1|TRBJ2-7|TRBV7-9
TGTGCCAGCAGCCCGACAGGGACCCACGAGCAGTACTTC
CASSPTGTHEQYF
>once|NA|TRBJ1-2|TRBV19
TGTGCCAGTAGTACGGGATTCTGGGGGCCCTATGGCTACACCTTC
CASSTGFWGPYGYTF
>NA|NA|TRBJ1-2|TRBV6-5
TGTGCCAGCAGTTACTCTAGGGGCCGGAACTATGGCTACACCTTC
CASSYSRGRNYGYTF
>NA|NA|TRBJ1-6|TRBV7-9
TGTGCCAGCAGCTTAGACAGTTATAATTCACCCCTCCACTTT
CASSLDSYNSPLHF
>NA|NA|TRBJ2-7|TRBV7-8
TGTGCCAGCAGCTTAGCCCCTATCCACGAGCAGTACTTC
CASSLAPIHEQYF
>NA|NA|TRBJ1-2|TRBV7-9
TGTGCCAGCAGCTATATGGGAGGCACGAACTATGGCTACACCTTC
CASSYMGGTNYGYTF
>many|NA|TRBJ2-7|TRBV12-3/TRBV12-4
TGTGCCAGCACGGACCTTTCACGGAGGGAGCAGTACTTC
CASTDLSRREQYF
>NA|TRBD2|TRBJ2-1|TRBV2
TGTGCCAGCAGAGTGAGGGCAGCGGGGCTTAGGGGGTTCTTC
CASRVRAAGLRGFF
>many|TRBD2|TRBJ2-1|TRBV27
TGTGCCAGCAGTTATCTTAGCGGGGGGGTCCGGCAGTTCTTC
CASSYLSGGVRQFF
>NA|TRBD1|TRBJ1-1|TRBV19
TGTGCCAGTAGTAGTCACAGGGGTGTAGGAACTGAAGCTTTCTTT
CASSSHRGVGTEAFF
>once|NA|TRBJ1-5|TRBV2
TGTGCCAGCAGTTACCGGGACAAGCACAATCAGCCCCAGCATTTT
CASSYRDKHNQPQHF
>NA|NA|TRBJ2-3|TRBV18
TGTGCCAGCTTAACGGACTACCCTAATACGCAGTATTTT
CASLTDYPNTQYF
>NA|TRBD1|TRBJ1-5|TRBV27
TGTGCCAGCAGCAAAAGGACAGGGAGCGGCAATCAGCCCCAGCATTTT
CASSKRTGSGNQPQHF
>NA|NA|TRBJ2-3|TRBV18
TGTGCCAGCTCACCCCTCCTGGATACGCAGTATTTT
CASSPLLDTQYF
>NA|TRBD1|TRBJ2-2|TRBV6-5
TGTGCCAGCAGTCTGGGACAGGTTCGGACCGGGGAGCTGTTTTTT
CASSLGQVRTGELFF
>NA|TRBD2|TRBJ2-7|TRBV4-1
TGCGCCAGCAGCCCCGGGACTAGCGGGGGGCTATACGAGCAGTACTTC
CASSPGTSGGLYEQYF
>NA|NA|TRBJ1-6|TRBV9
TGTGCCAGCAGCGTAAACGGACAAGCTAATTCACCCCTCCACTTT
CASSVNGQANSPLHF
>NA|NA|TRBJ2-7|TRBV3-1/TRBV3-2
TGTGCCAGCAGCCTGACTCTCAGCTCCTACGAGCAGTACTTC
CASSLTLSSYEQYF
>NA|NA|TRBJ1-5|TRBV6-5
TGTGCCAGCAGTTTAAACAGAGATCAGCCCCAGCATTTT
CASSLNRDQPQHF
>NA|NA|TRBJ1-1|TRBV29-1
TGCAGCGTTGGGGGCAGACTGAACACTGAAGCTTTCTTT
CSVGGRLNTEAFF
>NA|TRBD2|TRBJ2-7|TRBV29-1
TGCAGCGCAGGTACTAGCGGGGGAAAACCCTACGTGCAGTACTTC
CSAGTSGGKPYVQYF
>NA|TRBD2|TRBJ2-5|TRBV3-1/TRBV3-2
TGTGCCAGCAGCCAAGGCCGGGGGGGCAGGGAGACCCAGTACTTC
CASSQGRGGRETQYF
>NA|TRBD1|TRBJ2-5|TRBV12-5
TGTGCTAGTGGCATGGACAGGGTCGGAGAGACCCAGTACTTC
CASGMDRVGETQYF
>NA|NA|TRBJ1-1|TRBV29-1
TGCAGCGGGGACGATCCGGGTTTCTTT
CSGDDPGFF
>NA|TRBD1|TRBJ1-4|TRBV19
TGTGCCAGTAGTATCTCGGGGGACAGGGCTGAAAAACTGTTTTTT
CASSISGDRAEKLFF
>NA|NA|TRBJ2-7|TRBV6-4
TGTGCCAGCAGTGACTTGGTACGGAGGACAGCCTTGAACGAGCAGTACTTC
CASSDLVRRTALNEQYF
>NA|NA|TRBJ2-7|TRBV30
TGTGCCTGGAACCGACAGTTTGACGAGCAGTACTTC
CAWNRQFDEQYF
>NA|NA|TRBJ2-5|TRBV21-1
TGTGCCAGCAGCGTCACGACGGGACAGCTACAAGAGACCCAGTACTTC
CASSVTTGQLQETQYF
>NA|TRBD2|TRBJ2-1|TRBV9
TGTGCCAGCAGCATCAGCTCCGGGACTAGCGGGGGGTCTGTAGGGAATGAGCAGTTCTTC
CASSISSGTSGGSVGNEQFF
>few|TRBD1|TRBJ1-1|TRBV6-2/TRBV6-3
TGTGCCAGCAGCCGCCCCGGACAGGAGAAGGAAGCTTTCTTT
CASSRPGQEKEAFF
>NA|TRBD1|TRBJ2-2|TRBV5-1
TGCGCCAGCAGCTCGGGGGACAGGGCGAACACCGGGGAGCTGTTTTTT
CASSSGDRANTGELFF
>few|TRBD1|TRBJ1-2|TRBV11-2
TGTGCCAGCAGCGAAAGGACAGGGGGTACCTTC
CASSERTGGTF
>NA|TRBD1|TRBJ2-7|TRBV29-1
TGCAGCGTTGAGGGAGACAGGGAATCCTACGAGCAGTACTTC
CSVEGDRESYEQYF
>NA|NA|TRBJ1-1|TRBV9
TGTGCCAGCAGCCCCCGAGGGGGTTCGCAAGGTGAAGCTTTCTTT
CASSPRGGSQGEAFF
>NA|NA|TRBJ2-6|TRBV11-1
TGTGCCAGCAGCTTGGGCGAGACCTCTGGGGCCAACGTCCTGACTTTC
CASSLGETSGANVLTF